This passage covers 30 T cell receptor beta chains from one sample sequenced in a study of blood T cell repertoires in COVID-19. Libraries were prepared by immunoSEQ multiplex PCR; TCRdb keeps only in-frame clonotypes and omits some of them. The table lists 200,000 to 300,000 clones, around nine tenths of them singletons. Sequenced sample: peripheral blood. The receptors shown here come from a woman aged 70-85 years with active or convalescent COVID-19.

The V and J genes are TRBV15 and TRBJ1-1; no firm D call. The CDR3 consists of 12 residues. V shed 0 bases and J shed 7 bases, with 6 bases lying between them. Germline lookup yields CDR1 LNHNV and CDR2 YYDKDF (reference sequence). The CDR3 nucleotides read TGTGCCACCAGCAGAGATCAGGATGAAGCTTTCTTT. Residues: CATSRDQDEAFF.

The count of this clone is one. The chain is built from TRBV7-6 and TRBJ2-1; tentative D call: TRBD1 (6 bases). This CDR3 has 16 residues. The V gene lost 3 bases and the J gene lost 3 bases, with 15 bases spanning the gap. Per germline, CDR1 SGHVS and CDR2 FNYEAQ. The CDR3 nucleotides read TGTGCCAGCAGCTTGTCCGAACAGGGCCACTACAATGAGCAGTTCTTC. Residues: CASSLSEQGHYNEQFF.

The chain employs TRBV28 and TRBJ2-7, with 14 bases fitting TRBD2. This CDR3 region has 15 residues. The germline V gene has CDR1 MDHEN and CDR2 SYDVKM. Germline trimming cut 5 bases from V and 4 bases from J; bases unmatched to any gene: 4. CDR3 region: CASSVGTSGGYEQYF. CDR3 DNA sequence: TGTGCCAGCAGTGTCGGGACTAGCGGGGGTTACGAGCAGTACTTC.

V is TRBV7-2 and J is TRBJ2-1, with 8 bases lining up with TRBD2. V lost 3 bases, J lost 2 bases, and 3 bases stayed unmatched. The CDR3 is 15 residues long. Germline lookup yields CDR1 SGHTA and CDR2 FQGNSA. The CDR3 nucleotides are TGTGCCAGCAGCTTGACGGGGGGGACCTACAATGAGCAGTTCTTC. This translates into CASSLTGGTYNEQFF.

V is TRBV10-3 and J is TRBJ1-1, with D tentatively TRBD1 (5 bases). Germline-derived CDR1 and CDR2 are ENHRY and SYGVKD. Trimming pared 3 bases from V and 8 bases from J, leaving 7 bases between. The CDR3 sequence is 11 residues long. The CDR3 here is CAISERGEAFF. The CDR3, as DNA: TGTGCCATCAGTGAAAGGGGCGAAGCTTTCTTT.

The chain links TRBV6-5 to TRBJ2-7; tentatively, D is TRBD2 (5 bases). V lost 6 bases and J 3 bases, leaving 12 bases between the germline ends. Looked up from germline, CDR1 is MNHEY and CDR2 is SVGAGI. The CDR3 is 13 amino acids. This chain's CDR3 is CASSQADGYEQYF. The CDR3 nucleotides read TGTGCCAGCAGCCAAGCGGACGGCTACGAGCAGTACTTC.

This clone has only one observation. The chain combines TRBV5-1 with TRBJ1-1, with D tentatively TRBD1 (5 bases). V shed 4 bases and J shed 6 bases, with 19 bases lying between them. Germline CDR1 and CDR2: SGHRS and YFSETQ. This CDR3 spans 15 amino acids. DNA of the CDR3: TGCGCCAGCAGCACATTATCCGGGGGGGACGCTGAAGCTTTCTTT. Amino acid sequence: CASSTLSGGDAEAFF. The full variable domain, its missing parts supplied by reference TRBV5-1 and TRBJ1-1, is KAGVTQTPRYLIKTRGQQVTLSCSPISGHRSVSWYQQTPGQGLQFLFEYFSETQRNKGNFPGRFSGRQFSNSRSEMNVSTLELGDSALYLCASSTLSGGDAEAFFGQGTRLTVV.

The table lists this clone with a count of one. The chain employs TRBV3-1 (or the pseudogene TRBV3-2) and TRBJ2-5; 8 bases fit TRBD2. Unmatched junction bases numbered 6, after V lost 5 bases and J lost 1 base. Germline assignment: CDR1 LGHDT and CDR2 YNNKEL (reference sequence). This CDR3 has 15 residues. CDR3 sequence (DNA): TGTGCCAGCAGCTCCTGGACTAGCCTCCAAGAGACCCAGTACTTC. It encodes CASSSWTSLQETQYF.

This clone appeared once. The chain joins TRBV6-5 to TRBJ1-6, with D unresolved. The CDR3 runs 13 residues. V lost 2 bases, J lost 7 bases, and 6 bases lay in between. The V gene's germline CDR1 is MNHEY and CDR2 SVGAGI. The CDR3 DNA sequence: TGTGCCAGCAGTTACAGCGAGAATTCACCCCTCCACTTT. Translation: CASSYSENSPLHF.

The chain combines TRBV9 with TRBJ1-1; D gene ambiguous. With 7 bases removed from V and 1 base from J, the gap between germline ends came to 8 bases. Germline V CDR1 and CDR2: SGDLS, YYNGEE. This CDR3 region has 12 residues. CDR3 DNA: TGTGCCAGCTCCCCGGGGAACACTGAAGCTTTCTTT. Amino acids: CASSPGNTEAFF.

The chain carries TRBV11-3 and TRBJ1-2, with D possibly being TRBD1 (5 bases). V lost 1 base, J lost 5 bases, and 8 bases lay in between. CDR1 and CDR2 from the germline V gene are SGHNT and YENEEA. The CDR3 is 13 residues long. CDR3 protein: CASSLARGYGYTF. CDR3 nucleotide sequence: TGTGCCAGCAGCTTAGCTAGGGGTTATGGCTACACCTTC.

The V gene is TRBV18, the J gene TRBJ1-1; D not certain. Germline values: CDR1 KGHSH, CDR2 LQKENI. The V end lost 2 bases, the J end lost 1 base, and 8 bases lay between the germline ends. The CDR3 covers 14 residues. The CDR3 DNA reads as TGTGCCAGCTCACCAAAGACGGGGAACACTGAAGCTTTCTTT. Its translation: CASSPKTGNTEAFF.

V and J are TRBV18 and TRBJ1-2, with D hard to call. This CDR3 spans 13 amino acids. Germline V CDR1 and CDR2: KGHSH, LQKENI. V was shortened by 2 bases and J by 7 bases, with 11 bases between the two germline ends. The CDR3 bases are TGTGCCAGCTCACCAGAGGTAGAGTCTGGCTACACCTTC. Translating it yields CASSPEVESGYTF.

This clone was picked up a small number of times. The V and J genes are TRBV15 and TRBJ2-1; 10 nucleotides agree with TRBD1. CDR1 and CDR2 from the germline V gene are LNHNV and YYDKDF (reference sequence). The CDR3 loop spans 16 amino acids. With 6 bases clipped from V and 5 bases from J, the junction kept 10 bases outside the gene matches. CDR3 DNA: TGTGCCACCAGGAACTTAGGGGACAGGGGTGACAATGAGCAGTTCTTC. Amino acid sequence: CATRNLGDRGDNEQFF.

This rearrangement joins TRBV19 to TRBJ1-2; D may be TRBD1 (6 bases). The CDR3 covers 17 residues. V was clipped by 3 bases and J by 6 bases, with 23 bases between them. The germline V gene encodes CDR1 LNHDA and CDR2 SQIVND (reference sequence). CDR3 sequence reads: CASSIWGQGHLEDGYTF. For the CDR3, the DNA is TGTGCCAGTAGTATCTGGGGGCAGGGGCACCTCGAGGATGGCTACACCTTC.

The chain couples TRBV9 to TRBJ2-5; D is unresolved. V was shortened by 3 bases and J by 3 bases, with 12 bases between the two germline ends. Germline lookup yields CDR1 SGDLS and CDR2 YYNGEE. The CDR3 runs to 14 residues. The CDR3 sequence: CASSERDWKETQYF. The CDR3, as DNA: TGTGCCAGCAGCGAGCGAGACTGGAAAGAGACCCAGTACTTC.

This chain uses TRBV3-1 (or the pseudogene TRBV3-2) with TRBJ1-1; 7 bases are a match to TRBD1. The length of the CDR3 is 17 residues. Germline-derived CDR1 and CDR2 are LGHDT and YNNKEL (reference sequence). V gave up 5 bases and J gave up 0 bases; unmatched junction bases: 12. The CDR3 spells CASSASPGQPLNTEAFF. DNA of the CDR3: TGTGCCAGCAGCGCAAGCCCGGGACAGCCATTGAACACTGAAGCTTTCTTT.

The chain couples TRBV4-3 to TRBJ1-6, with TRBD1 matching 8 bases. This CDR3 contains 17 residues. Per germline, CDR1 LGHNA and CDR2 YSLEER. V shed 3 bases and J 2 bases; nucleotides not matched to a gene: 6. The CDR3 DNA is TGCGCCAGCAGCCAGGAACAACAGGGGGCCTATAATTCACCCCTCCACTTT. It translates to CASSQEQQGAYNSPLHF.

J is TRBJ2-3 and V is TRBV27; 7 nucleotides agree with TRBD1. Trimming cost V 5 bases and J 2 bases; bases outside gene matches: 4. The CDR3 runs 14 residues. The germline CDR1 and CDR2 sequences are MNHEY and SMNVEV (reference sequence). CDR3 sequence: CASSMTGITDTQYF. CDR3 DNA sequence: TGTGCCAGCAGTATGACAGGGATCACAGATACGCAGTATTTT.

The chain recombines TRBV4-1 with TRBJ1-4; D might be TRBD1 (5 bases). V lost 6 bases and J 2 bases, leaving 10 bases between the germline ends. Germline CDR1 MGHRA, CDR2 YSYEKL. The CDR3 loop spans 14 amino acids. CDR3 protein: CASRRRDTNEKLFF. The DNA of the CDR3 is TGCGCCAGCAGGCGCAGGGATACTAATGAAAAACTGTTTTTT.

The CDR3 DNA is TGTGCCAGCAGTTACGGGGGGGCGGTAAACGAGCAGTACTTC. This sequence encodes CASSYGGAVNEQYF. The chain recombines TRBV6-2 or TRBV6-3 with TRBJ2-7; the D gene is possibly TRBD2 (7 bases). V lost 2 bases and J lost 5, with 13 bases in between. The CDR3 runs 14 residues. Germline CDR1 is MNHEY and CDR2 is SVGEGT.

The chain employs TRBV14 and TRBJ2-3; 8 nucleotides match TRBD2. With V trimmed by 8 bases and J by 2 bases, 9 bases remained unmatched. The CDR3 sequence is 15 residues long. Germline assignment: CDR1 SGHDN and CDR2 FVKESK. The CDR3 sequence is CASGFFGLATDTQYF. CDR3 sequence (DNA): TGTGCCAGCGGGTTTTTTGGACTAGCCACAGATACGCAGTATTTT.

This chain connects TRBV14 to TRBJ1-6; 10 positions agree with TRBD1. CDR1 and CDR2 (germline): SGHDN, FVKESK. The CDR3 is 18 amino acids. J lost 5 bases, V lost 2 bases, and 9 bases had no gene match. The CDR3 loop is CASSQLGQGSTNNSPLHF. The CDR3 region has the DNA TGTGCCAGCAGCCAATTGGGACAGGGGTCCACCAATAATTCACCCCTCCACTTT.

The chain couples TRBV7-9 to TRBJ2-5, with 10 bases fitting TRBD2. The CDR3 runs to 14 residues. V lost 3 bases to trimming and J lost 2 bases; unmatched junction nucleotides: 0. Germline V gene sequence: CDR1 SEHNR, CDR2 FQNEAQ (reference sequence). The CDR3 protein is CASSFSGGQETQYF. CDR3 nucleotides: TGTGCCAGCAGCTTTAGCGGGGGGCAAGAGACCCAGTACTTC.

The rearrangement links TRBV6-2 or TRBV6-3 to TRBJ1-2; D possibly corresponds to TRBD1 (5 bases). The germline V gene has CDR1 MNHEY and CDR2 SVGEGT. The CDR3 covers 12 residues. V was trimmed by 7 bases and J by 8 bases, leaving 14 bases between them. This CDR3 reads CASNPLGGGYTF. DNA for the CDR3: TGTGCCAGCAACCCCCTCGGGGGAGGCTACACCTTC.

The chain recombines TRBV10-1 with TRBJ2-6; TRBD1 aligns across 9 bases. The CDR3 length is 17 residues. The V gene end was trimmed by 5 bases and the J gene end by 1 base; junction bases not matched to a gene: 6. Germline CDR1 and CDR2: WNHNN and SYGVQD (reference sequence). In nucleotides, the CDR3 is TGCGCCAGCAGTTCCGGGACAGGGACGTCTGGGGCCAACGTCCTGACTTTC. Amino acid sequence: CASSSGTGTSGANVLTF.

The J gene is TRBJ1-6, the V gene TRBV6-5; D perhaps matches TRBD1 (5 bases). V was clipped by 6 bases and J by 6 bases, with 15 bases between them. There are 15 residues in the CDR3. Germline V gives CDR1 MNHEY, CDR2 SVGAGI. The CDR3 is CASSRAGAPNSPLHF. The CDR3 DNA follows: TGTGCCAGCAGCCGTGCTGGGGCCCCTAATTCACCCCTCCACTTT.

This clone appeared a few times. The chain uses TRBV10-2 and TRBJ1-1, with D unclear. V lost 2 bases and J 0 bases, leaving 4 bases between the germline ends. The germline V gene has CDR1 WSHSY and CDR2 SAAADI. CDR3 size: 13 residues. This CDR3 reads CASSEQVNTEAFF. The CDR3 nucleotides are TGCGCCAGCAGTGAGCAGGTGAACACTGAAGCTTTCTTT.

CDR3 amino acids: CASSLGAGFSTDTQYF. DNA of the CDR3: TGTGCCAGCAGCTTGGGGGCCGGATTTAGCACAGATACGCAGTATTTT. The V and J genes are TRBV5-6 and TRBJ2-3; D is unclear. Between the trimmed V and J ends, which lost 0 bases and 0 bases, there was a span of 11 bases. The CDR3 covers 16 residues. Germline values: CDR1 SGHDT, CDR2 YYEEEE.

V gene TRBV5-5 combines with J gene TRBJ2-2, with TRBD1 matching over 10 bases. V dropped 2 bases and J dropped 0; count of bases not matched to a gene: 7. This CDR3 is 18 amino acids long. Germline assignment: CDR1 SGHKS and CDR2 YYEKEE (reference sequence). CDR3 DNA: TGTGCCAGCAGCTTTGGGACAGGGGCATCCGCGAACACCGGGGAGCTGTTTTTT. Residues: CASSFGTGASANTGELFF.